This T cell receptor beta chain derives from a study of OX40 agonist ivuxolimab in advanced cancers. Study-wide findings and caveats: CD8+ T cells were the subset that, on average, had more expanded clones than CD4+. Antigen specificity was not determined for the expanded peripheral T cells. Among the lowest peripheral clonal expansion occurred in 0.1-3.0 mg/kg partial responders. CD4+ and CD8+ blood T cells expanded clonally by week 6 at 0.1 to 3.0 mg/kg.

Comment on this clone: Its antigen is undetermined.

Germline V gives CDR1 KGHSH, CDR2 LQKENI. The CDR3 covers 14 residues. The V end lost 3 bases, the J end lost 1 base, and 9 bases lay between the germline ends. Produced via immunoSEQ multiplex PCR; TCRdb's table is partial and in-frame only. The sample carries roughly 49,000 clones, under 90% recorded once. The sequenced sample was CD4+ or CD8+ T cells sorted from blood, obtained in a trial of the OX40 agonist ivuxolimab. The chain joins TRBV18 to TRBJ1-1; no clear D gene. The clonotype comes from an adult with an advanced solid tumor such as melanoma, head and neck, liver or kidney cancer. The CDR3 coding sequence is TGTGCCAGCTCACCTAGCGGGCCGAACACTGAAGCTTTCTTT. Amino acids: CASSPSGPNTEAFF.